The 30 T cell receptor beta chains below come from one sample, sequenced in a study of tumor-infiltrating lymphocytes in primary liver carcinoma. They got blood RNA out of unsorted whole blood and also pulled out germline DNA. The researchers produced TCR beta cDNA from 500 to 550 ng total RNA with a constant-region primer. It was through three nested multiplex PCR rounds of slightly modified ARM-PCR that TCR beta libraries arose. With TRBV1-TRBV30 forward primers and a C-beta reverse primer, the first two PCR rounds were run for about 10 cycles each. One entry per CDR3 protein results from TCRdb running MiXCR on the multiplex PCR reads. The sample holds about 310,000 distinct CDR3 sequences, about 50% seen once. Sequences were obtained from peripheral blood. The receptors stem from a woman aged 25 to 39 with primary liver carcinoma and hepatitis B virus infection.

The V and J genes are TRBV12-1 and TRBJ2-1; the table gives TRBD2 as D, unverified against the DNA. TRBV12-1 represents a pseudogene. The CDR3 is made up of 16 amino acids. The CDR3 loop is CASSPAGGPLNNEQSF. In DNA form, the CDR3 reads TGTGCCAGCAGCCCAGCGGGAGGGCCACTTAACAATGAGCAGTCCTTC.

This clonotype was picked up a small number of times. The chain uses TRBV28 and TRBJ2-7; TRBD1 aligns across 10 bases. Trimming took 4 bases from V and 3 from J; bases not matched to a gene: 6. Germline values: CDR1 MDHEN, CDR2 SYDVKM. The length of the CDR3 is 15 residues. CDR3 coding DNA: TGTGCCAGCAGTTGGCAGGGACAGGGGATCTACGAGCAGTACTTC. As protein: CASSWQGQGIYEQYF.

For this clonotype: One end of the junction does not line up with germline, which may come from a read error. This rearrangement joins TRBV11-3 to TRBJ1-1, with TRBD1 matching over 7 bases. This CDR3 comprises 14 residues. Germline V CDR1 and CDR2: SGHNT, YENEEA. The CDR3: CASSLAGGGTEVFF. The CDR3 DNA reads as TGTGCCAGTAGCTTAGCAGGGGGTGGCACTGAAGTTTTCTTT.

The CDR3 coding sequence is TGTGCCAGCAGCTTGGGGTTCGGGGGGGTCTACGAGCAGTACTTC. It translates to CASSLGFGGVYEQYF. The chain is built from TRBV5-5 and TRBJ2-7; 8 bases are a match to TRBD2. Germline assignment: CDR1 SGHKS and CDR2 YYEKEE (reference sequence). This CDR3 comprises 15 residues. The J segment lost 3 bases and the V segment lost 0 bases, leaving 5 bases of the junction unmatched.

In regard to this clonotype: A much larger clone differs from this one at a single base, so this may be a read error. This chain joins TRBV6-2 or TRBV6-3 and TRBJ2-6; tentatively, D is TRBD1 or TRBD2 (5 bases each). V lost 0 bases, J lost 3 bases, and 15 bases lay in between. Per germline, CDR1 MNHEY and CDR2 SVGEGT. This CDR3 region has 18 residues. The CDR3 region is CASSYSERGPIGANVLTF. CDR3 nucleotide sequence: TGTGCCAGCAGTTACTCTGAGAGGGGACCCATTGGGGCCAACGTCCTGACTTTC.

Details on this clonotype: At one boundary the junction diverges from the germline segment, which might be a read error. The chain employs TRBV11-3 and TRBJ2-1, with 7 bases aligning to TRBD2. The CDR3 consists of 14 residues. Germline V gene sequence: CDR1 SGHNT, CDR2 YENEEA. Here the CDR3 reads CVSSPFGGNNEQLF. CDR3 sequence (DNA): TGTGTCAGCAGCCCCTTCGGGGGGAACAATGAGCAGCTCTTC.

In the case of this clonotype: Its ends do not fully match the called genes, so a read error is possible. The chain uses TRBV6-5 and TRBJ2-7; no firm D call. The CDR3 is made up of 15 amino acids. Germline V gene lookup returns CDR1 MNHEY and CDR2 SVGAGI. CDR3 nucleotide sequence: TGTGCCAGCAGTTACAAGGGCAACAGCTCCTATGAGCAGTACTTC. Its protein is CASSYKGNSSYEQYF.

The V and J genes are TRBV11-2 and TRBJ1-1, with D possibly matching TRBD1 (5 bases). The CDR3 covers 13 residues. Looked up from germline, CDR1 is SGHAT and CDR2 is FQNNGV. V lost 7 bases to trimming and J lost 8 bases, with 17 bases between them. The CDR3 loop is CASTNLGVREAFF. In DNA, the CDR3 is TGTGCCAGCACCAACTTGGGGGTTCGAGAAGCTTTCTTT.

V and J are TRBV12-3 or TRBV12-4 and TRBJ2-3; tentative D call: TRBD1 (6 bases). The CDR3 spans 15 residues. V lost 3 bases and J lost 5, with 15 bases in between. The CDR3 DNA reads TGTGCCAGCAGTTTTGGGGGCAAGGGTGGAGATACGCAGTATTTT. It codes for CASSFGGKGGDTQYF.

The rearrangement uses TRBV6-2 or TRBV6-3 and TRBJ2-7; D uncertain. CDR3 length equals 12 residues. V was cut by 6 bases and J by 2 bases, with 8 bases left in between. Germline CDR1 and CDR2: MNHEY and SVGEGT. CDR3 loop: CASRHGTYEQYF. The CDR3 nucleotides are TGTGCCAGCAGACACGGTACCTACGAGCAGTACTTC.

This clonotype showed up just a few times. The gene calls are TRBV12-3 or TRBV12-4 and TRBJ2-2; D not certain. CDR3 length: 14 amino acids. Trimming removed 5 bases from V and 4 bases from J, with 11 bases in between. The CDR3 is CASSPRVRTGELFF. CDR3 DNA sequence: TGTGCCAGCAGTCCTCGGGTCCGCACCGGGGAGCTGTTTTTT.

The count of this clonotype is one. An end of the junction differs from the germline gene, which may be a read error. CDR3 loop: CASSLTTRQEIQYF. The CDR3 nucleotides are TGTGCCAGCAGCTTAACTACTAGACAAGAGATCCAGTACTTC. This chain joins TRBV11-2 and TRBJ2-5; D might be TRBD2 (5 bases). The CDR3 sequence is 14 residues long. Germline V gene sequence: CDR1 SGHAT, CDR2 FQNNGV.

Note on this clonotype: This clone may be a read error of a much larger clone one base away. The chain's CDR3 is CAGSQGLGSGNTIYF. CDR3 bases: TGTGCCGGCAGCCAAGGTTTAGGCTCTGGAAACACCATATATTTT. The chain joins TRBV4-2 to TRBJ1-3; unclear D gene. The length of the CDR3 is 15 residues. Germline values: CDR1 LGHNA, CDR2 YNFKEQ.

This clonotype was picked up a small number of times. A much larger clone differs from this one at a single base, so this may be a read error. V and J are TRBV12-3 or TRBV12-4 and TRBJ2-3; D is unresolved. The CDR3 is made up of 13 amino acids. Trimming shortened V by 5 bases and J by 2 bases, and 8 bases separated the two germline ends. CDR3 loop: CASSMRHTDTQYF. CDR3 sequence (DNA): TGTGCCAGCAGTATGCGCCACACAGATACGCAGTATTTT.

This clonotype was recorded a few times. The V call is TRBV12-5, the J call TRBJ2-3; TRBD1 agrees at 12 bases. The V gene's germline CDR1 is LGHNT and CDR2 FRNRAP. The CDR3 runs to 18 residues. Trimming removed 4 bases from V and 4 bases from J; junction bases left unmatched: 12. CDR3 sequence reads: CASGSPSTGTGGADTQYF. In DNA form, the CDR3 reads TGTGCTAGTGGTTCGCCTTCGACCGGGACAGGGGGCGCAGATACGCAGTATTTT.

The chain recombines TRBV12-3 or TRBV12-4 with TRBJ2-5, with D perhaps assigned TRBD1 or TRBD2 (6 bases each). The length of the CDR3 is 13 residues. Trimming cost V 7 bases and J 6 bases, with 15 bases left between them. The CDR3 sequence: CASNLGGSKTQYF. The CDR3 region has the DNA TGTGCCAGCAACCTGGGGGGCTCGAAGACCCAGTACTTC.

Comments on this clonotype: At one end the junction does not follow the germline gene, possibly because of a read error. V and J are TRBV11-2 and TRBJ2-2; D may match TRBD1 or TRBD2 (5 bases each). Germline values: CDR1 SGHAT, CDR2 FQNNGV. The CDR3 covers 18 residues. This CDR3 reads CASSLVTRGWANTGELFF. As DNA, the CDR3 is TGTGCCAGCAGCTTAGTCACAAGGGGTTGGGCAAACACCGGGGAACTGTTTTTT.

The chain employs TRBV6-1 and TRBJ2-5; 8 bases are shared with TRBD1. The germline CDR1 and CDR2 sequences are MNHNS and SASEGT. There are 15 residues in the CDR3. Losses at the gene ends were 4 bases for V and 1 base for J; bases not matched to a gene: 5. The CDR3 region is CASSGGRGPQETQYF. The CDR3 DNA reads as TGTGCCAGCAGTGGGGGCAGGGGGCCCCAAGAGACCCAGTACTTC.

This clonotype came up many times. The chain employs TRBV6-6 and TRBJ2-5, with 7 bases aligning to TRBD1. This CDR3 region has 12 residues. Germline CDR1 is MNHNY and CDR2 is SVGAGI (reference sequence). The V and J ends lost 9 bases and 2 bases, in that order; junction bases with no gene match: 3. The CDR3 DNA follows: TGTGCCAGTGGGACAGAACAAGAGACCCAGTACTTC. It codes for CASGTEQETQYF.

Remarks on this clonotype: A read error may produce the germline difference seen at one junction end. The V gene is TRBV12-3 or TRBV12-4, the J gene TRBJ2-3, with D unresolved. The length of the CDR3 is 16 residues. The CDR3 DNA sequence: TGTGCCAGCAGTTATGTTCGGCACAGAGAATCAGATACGCAATATTTT. Amino acid sequence: CASSYVRHRESDTQYF.

The rearrangement joins TRBV29-1 to TRBJ1-1; TRBD1 aligns across 8 bases. This CDR3 is 14 amino acids long. Germline V gene sequence: CDR1 SQVTM, CDR2 ANQGSEA. CDR3 protein: CRGRQGQSNTEAFF. In nucleotides, the CDR3 is TGCAGGGGCCGACAGGGGCAATCGAACACTGAAGCTTTCTTT.

Of note for this clonotype: One end of the junction is discordant with germline, which a read error may explain. The chain is built from TRBV6-1 and TRBJ1-3; D gene ambiguous. The CDR3 has 15 residues. Germline V gene lookup returns CDR1 MNHNS and CDR2 SASEGT. Here the CDR3 DNA reads TGTGTCAGCAGTGAAAAGCCCTCCTCTGGAAACACCATATATTTT. This encodes CVSSEKPSSGNTIYF.

As regards this clonotype: Given a much more abundant clone one base away, this may be a read error. The gene calls are TRBV29-1 and TRBJ1-2; 10 bases agree with TRBD1. The CDR3 has 13 residues. Unmatched junction bases numbered 3, after V lost 4 bases and J lost 4 bases. Germline CDR1 reads SQVTM; CDR2 reads ANQGSEA. The chain's CDR3 is CSVAGQGFYGYTF. CDR3 sequence (DNA): TGCAGCGTTGCGGGACAGGGGTTCTATGGCTACACCTTC.

As regards this clonotype: At one end, the junction sequence differs from germline, possibly due to a read error. This chain connects TRBV11-2 to TRBJ2-3; D is ambiguous. Germline V gene data show CDR1 as SGHAT and CDR2 as FQNNGV. The length of the CDR3 is 12 residues. CDR3 residues: CASSYVGVTLYF. The CDR3 region has the DNA TGTGCCAGCAGCTATGTAGGAGTCACGCTGTATTTT. Full variable domain (missing parts from reference TRBV11-2 and TRBJ2-3): EAGVAQSPRYKIIEKRQSVAFWCNPISGHATLYWYQQILGQGPKLLIQFQNNGVVDDSQLPKDRFSAERLKGVDSTLKIQPAKLEDSAVYLCASSYVGVTLYFGPGTRLTVL.

For this clonotype: This clone may be a read error of a much larger clone one base away. The V and J genes are TRBV4-1 and TRBJ1-4; D remains unclear. Trimming removed 1 base from V and 8 bases from J, with 11 bases in between. Germline assignment: CDR1 MGHRA and CDR2 YSYEKL. The CDR3 is 14 amino acids. CDR3 in amino acids: CASSQGTLREKLFF. CDR3 in DNA: TGCGCCAGCAGCCAAGGGACTCTCAGGGAAAAACTGTTTTTT.

On this clonotype itself: A read error may explain this, as a much larger clone is one base away. The chain joins TRBV29-1 to TRBJ2-2; 9 positions agree with TRBD1. The CDR3 is made up of 14 amino acids. The ends lost 7 bases at V and 9 bases at J; junction bases unmatched: 12. Germline-derived CDR1 and CDR2 are SQVTM and ANQGSEA. The CDR3 DNA follows: TGCAGCGCCTCCGGGACAGGGAGCCCCCGGGAGCTGTTTTTT. The encoded protein is CSASGTGSPRELFF.

A remark on this clonotype: A much larger clone lies one base from this, so it may be a read error. A read error is likely, as this CDR3 ends without the conserved phenylalanine or tryptophan. V gene TRBV10-2 combines with J gene TRBJ2-2; D remains ambiguous. The germline V and J ends were trimmed by 7 bases and 3 bases, with 15 bases remaining between them. The CDR3 contains 15 residues. CDR1 WSHSY and CDR2 SAAADI come from the germline V gene. CDR3: CASIYPGAYTGELFY. The CDR3 DNA is TGCGCCAGCATTTATCCCGGAGCCTACACCGGGGAGCTGTTTTAT.

This clonotype was detected many times. The chain employs TRBV6-1 and TRBJ2-7; TRBD2 agrees at 10 bases. This CDR3 has 16 amino acids. V shed 4 bases, J shed 3 bases, and the junction held 9 bases outside the gene matches. Germline CDR1 is MNHNS and CDR2 is SASEGT. The CDR3 DNA reads as TGTGCCAGCAGTGTAATTAGGAGCGGGAGGGTCTACGAGCAGTACTTC. It codes for CASSVIRSGRVYEQYF.

The chain links TRBV6-2 or TRBV6-3 to TRBJ2-7; D gene uncertain. The V gene's germline CDR1 is MNHEY and CDR2 SVGEGT. This CDR3 region has 12 residues. V was pared by 7 bases and J by 2 bases, with 9 bases between. In DNA form, the CDR3 reads TGTGCCAGCATTACTGGCGCCTACGAGCAGTACTTC. Translated, it gives CASITGAYEQYF.

Worth noting for this clonotype: At one of its ends the junction is not consistent with the germline gene, which may arise from a read error. The V call is TRBV6-5, the J call TRBJ2-5; no firm D call. The CDR3 is 15 residues long. Per germline, CDR1 MNHEY and CDR2 SVGAGI. DNA for the CDR3: TGTGCCAGCAGTTACTCCTACAGTCTAACAGAGACCAAGTACTTC. It yields the protein CASSYSYSLTETKYF.